The next 25 T cell receptor beta chains were all read from a single sample in a study of blood T cells in healthy people across ages. A J-beta primer mix and a sample-barcoded 5' primer were used in a second PCR of roughly 7 to 12 cycles. TCRdb used MiXCR to reprocess the 5' RACE reads, holding one entry per CDR3 protein. The sample has about 1,500,000 distinct CDR3 sequences, approximately 30% seen once. Input material: blood. Receptors originate from a woman aged 25 to 39 in good health.

This clonotype was seen a handful of times. The V call is TRBV6-2 or TRBV6-3, the J call TRBJ1-5; D gene ambiguous. The CDR3 is made up of 15 amino acids. The V gene lost 7 bases and the J gene lost 1 base, with 14 bases spanning the gap. The germline V gene encodes CDR1 MNHEY and CDR2 SVGEGT. CDR3 in amino acids: CASKGWSSSNQPQHF. CDR3 coding DNA: TGTGCCAGCAAGGGTTGGAGTTCGAGCAATCAGCCCCAGCATTTT.

This clonotype was observed many times. This CDR3 is CSVEGYQETQYF. In DNA, the CDR3 is TGCAGCGTTGAGGGGTACCAAGAGACCCAGTACTTC. The V call is TRBV29-1, the J call TRBJ2-5; D not resolved. The germline V gene encodes CDR1 SQVTM and CDR2 ANQGSEA. Trimming left V 3 bases short and J 0 bases short, with 5 bases between. There are 12 residues in the CDR3.

This clonotype was seen only a few times. Written as DNA, the CDR3 is TGTGCCAGCAGCCCGGGACCCTCGCGGGATGAGCAGTTCTTC. Protein product: CASSPGPSRDEQFF. The chain couples TRBV5-4 to TRBJ2-1, with D possibly being TRBD1 or TRBD2 (5 bases each). V dropped 4 bases and J dropped 8 bases, with 16 bases sitting between them. This CDR3 is 14 amino acids long. Germline V gene data show CDR1 as SGHNT and CDR2 as YYREEE (reference sequence).

This clonotype was counted only a few times. The V and J genes are TRBV3-1 and TRBJ1-4; 7 bases map to TRBD1. Germline V gives CDR1 LGHDT, CDR2 YNNKEL (reference sequence). The CDR3 totals 14 residues. V was clipped by 3 bases and J by 5 bases; unmatched bases: 3. Written as DNA, the CDR3 is TGTGCCAGCAGCCACCTAGGGGGCAATGAAAAACTGTTTTTT. Protein product: CASSHLGGNEKLFF.

V gene TRBV5-1 combines with J gene TRBJ1-1, with 8 nucleotides matching TRBD1. In germline, CDR1 is SGHRS, CDR2 YFSETQ. Losses at the gene ends were 3 bases for V and 7 bases for J; bases not matched to a gene: 8. This CDR3 comprises 14 residues. The chain's CDR3 is CASSSQGARVEAFF. The CDR3, as DNA: TGCGCCAGCAGCTCTCAGGGGGCGAGGGTTGAAGCTTTCTTT.

This clonotype showed up just once. The CDR3 loop reads CASTKQGGSNQPQHF. CDR3 DNA sequence: TGTGCCAGCACCAAACAGGGCGGTAGCAATCAGCCCCAGCATTTT. The genes are TRBV6-6 and TRBJ1-5; D is perhaps TRBD1 (6 bases). V lost 7 bases and J 0 bases, leaving 13 bases between the germline ends. The CDR3 totals 15 residues. Germline CDR1 MNHNY, CDR2 SVGAGI (reference sequence).

The V and J genes are TRBV6-1 and TRBJ2-2, with D uncertain. This CDR3 is 14 amino acids long. Germline V gene data show CDR1 as MNHNS and CDR2 as SASEGT. The germline V and J ends were trimmed by 1 base and 6 bases, with 9 bases remaining between them. The CDR3 here is CASSEEMTAGELFF. The CDR3 nucleotides read TGTGCCAGCAGTGAAGAGATGACTGCCGGGGAGCTGTTTTTT.

With respect to this clonotype: The junction departs from the called germline gene at one end, perhaps through a read error. The chain joins TRBV16 to TRBJ2-1; 10 nucleotides line up with TRBD2. CDR1 is KGHSY, CDR2 FQNENV, per germline. The CDR3 totals 16 residues. CDR3 bases: TGTGCCTGCAGCCCCGCTACTAGCGGGGTCTACAATGAGCAGTTCTTC. Residues: CACSPATSGVYNEQFF.

This clonotype was seen repeatedly, ten times or more. The chain combines TRBV9 with TRBJ2-2; D may correspond to TRBD1 or TRBD2 (5 bases each). Trimming cost V 3 bases and J 5 bases, with 14 bases left between them. CDR1 is SGDLS, CDR2 YYNGEE, per germline. The length of the CDR3 is 15 residues. CDR3 DNA sequence: TGTGCCAGCAGCGGATCGCAGGGACGGACCGGGGAGCTGTTTTTT. Protein sequence: CASSGSQGRTGELFF.

Remarks on this clonotype: A much larger clone is a single base away; this may be a read error. This chain links TRBV6-1 with TRBJ2-1, with 11 bases lining up with TRBD2. CDR1 and CDR2 from the germline V gene are MNHNS and SASEGT. CDR3 length: 15 amino acids. CDR3 sequence (DNA): TGTGCCAACAGTGAAACTAGCGGGGGAGTCAATGAGCAGTTCTTC. Amino acid sequence: CANSETSGGVNEQFF.

This clonotype was seen repeatedly, ten times or more. The V gene is TRBV7-3, the J gene TRBJ2-5, with TRBD1 as a possible D gene (8 bases). The CDR3 extends over 14 amino acids. The V gene lost 6 bases and the J gene lost 5 bases, with 16 bases spanning the gap. Germline V lookup: CDR1 SGHTA, CDR2 FQGTGA. The CDR3, as DNA: TGTGCCAGCAGTCTTACAGGGGGAGGGGAGACCCAGTACTTC. Its protein product is CASSLTGGGETQYF.

In this sample, this clonotype turned up many times. This rearrangement joins TRBV20-1 to TRBJ2-1, with D tentatively TRBD2 (7 bases). V gave up 3 bases and J gave up 6 bases, with 21 bases separating them. Germline values: CDR1 DFQATT, CDR2 SNEGSKA (reference sequence). The CDR3 loop spans 16 amino acids. CDR3 in amino acids: CSASLLPRGAINEQFF. The CDR3 DNA reads TGCAGTGCTAGCCTCCTTCCCCGGGGGGCCATCAATGAGCAGTTCTTC.

J is TRBJ2-5 and V is TRBV7-2, with TRBD1 matching over 7 bases. The DNA end favors TRBJ2-7, so the J call may be wrong. The CDR3 has 17 amino acids. Germline CDR1 and CDR2: SGHTA and FQGNSA. The CDR3, as DNA: TGTGCCAGCAGCTTAGTCGGTCAGGGGGTGGGTACCTACGAGCAGTACTTC. It specifies CASSLVGQGVGTYEQYF.

V usage is TRBV7-2 and J usage is TRBJ2-3, with D tentatively TRBD2 (7 bases). Germline CDR1 is SGHTA and CDR2 is FQGNSA. The length of the CDR3 is 16 residues. Trimming removed 5 bases from V and 7 bases from J, with 22 bases in between. CDR3 nucleotide sequence: TGTGCCAGCAGCCCCCAAAGCGGGATAGGGACAAATACGCAGTATTTT. Translating gives CASSPQSGIGTNTQYF. Using reference TRBV7-2 and TRBJ2-3 for the parts outside the CDR3, the full variable domain is GAGVSQSPSNKVTEKGKDVELRCDPISGHTALYWYRQSLGQGLEFLIYFQGNSAPDKSGLPSDRFSAERTGGSVSTLTIQRTQQEDSAVYLCASSPQSGIGTNTQYFGPGTRLTVL.

CDR3 in DNA: TGTGCCAGCAGCTCCCCCTTTGGGGGCTTTGAAAAACTGTTTTTT. Amino acids: CASSSPFGGFEKLFF. The chain couples TRBV9 to TRBJ1-4; maybe TRBD1 (6 bases). Looked up from germline, CDR1 is SGDLS and CDR2 is YYNGEE. This CDR3 has 15 residues. The germline V and J ends were trimmed by 4 bases and 7 bases, with 17 bases remaining between them.

V gene TRBV6-5 combines with J gene TRBJ2-3, with TRBD1 matching 9 bases. Germline-derived CDR1 and CDR2 are MNHEY and SVGAGI. This CDR3 is 15 amino acids long. Germline trimming cut 7 bases from V and 3 bases from J; bases unmatched to any gene: 8. CDR3 sequence: CASNLRDRATDTQYF. The CDR3 coding sequence is TGTGCCAGCAACCTCCGGGACAGGGCGACAGATACGCAGTATTTT.

The chain combines TRBV28 with TRBJ2-1; 8 bases map to TRBD2. Trimming removed 3 bases from V and 10 bases from J; junction bases left unmatched: 11. This CDR3 has 15 residues. Germline V lookup: CDR1 MDHEN, CDR2 SYDVKM. CDR3 in amino acids: CASSFRLAGGEEQFF. The CDR3 DNA follows: TGTGCCAGCAGTTTCCGACTGGCGGGGGGTGAGGAGCAGTTCTTC.

The chain recombines TRBV12-3 or TRBV12-4 with TRBJ1-5; tentative D call: TRBD1 (5 bases). V dropped 5 bases and J dropped 3 bases, with 20 bases sitting between them. The CDR3 runs 17 residues. CDR3 nucleotides: TGTGCCAGCAGTACTCGTCCGGGACGGCTTACCAATCAGCCCCAGCATTTT. Translated: CASSTRPGRLTNQPQHF.

J is TRBJ1-5 and V is TRBV27, with D possibly TRBD1 on 5 matching bases. Germline V CDR1 and CDR2: MNHEY, SMNVEV (reference sequence). The CDR3 is 14 residues long. With 7 bases removed from V and 4 bases from J, the gap between germline ends came to 14 bases. In DNA, the CDR3 is TGTGCCAGCATGCCGCAGGGCATGAATCAGCCCCAGCATTTT. This encodes CASMPQGMNQPQHF.

The chain has TRBV10-3 and TRBJ2-2; D call uncertain. Germline CDR1 and CDR2: ENHRY and SYGVKD. CDR3 length equals 12 residues. V was clipped by 11 bases and J by 1 base, with 8 bases between them. The CDR3 is CAALMNTGELFF. The DNA for the CDR3 is TGTGCCGCTTTAATGAACACCGGGGAGCTGTTTTTT.

This clonotype has more than one count but fewer than ten. V gene TRBV5-1 combines with J gene TRBJ2-5, with D perhaps assigned TRBD1 or TRBD2 (5 bases each). The V gene lost 0 bases and the J gene lost 9 bases, with 6 bases spanning the gap. CDR1 SGHRS and CDR2 YFSETQ come from the germline V gene. CDR3 length: 11 amino acids. The CDR3 spells CASSLGGSQYF. DNA for the CDR3: TGCGCCAGCAGCTTGGGGGGGTCCCAGTACTTC.

This clonotype was detected many times. The chain uses TRBV18 and TRBJ2-7, with D unresolved. The CDR3 runs to 14 residues. V was clipped by 1 base and J by 3 bases, with 10 bases between them. CDR1 and CDR2 from the germline V gene are KGHSH and LQKENI. CDR3 DNA: TGTGCCAGCTCACCACTAGGGCAAAACTACGAGCAGTACTTC. As protein: CASSPLGQNYEQYF.

This clonotype was seen many times. The chain joins TRBV5-1 to TRBJ2-7; 10 bases align to TRBD1. Trimming removed 5 bases from V and 6 bases from J; junction bases left unmatched: 5. Germline CDR1 is SGHRS and CDR2 is YFSETQ. CDR3 length equals 13 residues. The CDR3 loop is CASRPGTGVEQYF. CDR3 bases: TGCGCCAGCAGACCCGGGACAGGGGTCGAGCAGTACTTC.

This clonotype was detected only a few times. The chain carries TRBV28 and TRBJ1-6, with 8 bases that match TRBD1. CDR1 is MDHEN, CDR2 SYDVKM, per germline. This CDR3 contains 17 residues. The V and J ends lost 3 bases and 9 bases, in that order; junction bases with no gene match: 13. The CDR3 nucleotides read TGTGCCAGCAGTTTCTCGTGGGCCCGGACAGGGACTTCACCCCTCCACTTT. Translated: CASSFSWARTGTSPLHF.

The CDR3 loop reads CASSSGQGASETQYF. In DNA form, the CDR3 reads TGTGCCAGCAGTTCCGGACAGGGGGCCTCAGAGACCCAGTACTTC. This rearrangement joins TRBV6-5 to TRBJ2-5; 11 bases align to TRBD1. J was trimmed by 4 bases and V by 4 bases; bases with no gene match: 5. The length of the CDR3 is 15 residues. Per the germline V gene, CDR1 is MNHEY and CDR2 is SVGAGI.